A selection of T cell receptor beta chains follows, all from one sample in a study of T-cell memory formation after mild COVID-19. TCRdb re-derived calls from the 5' RACE reads in MiXCR, one entry per CDR3 protein. The data contain hundreds of thousands of distinct CDR3 sequences, around 28% of them singletons. The sample consisted of PBMCs or a T cell subset sorted from them (not recorded which). Receptors were obtained from an adult woman who had mild COVID-19 (a few samples of this study predate the infection). Cell type and time point are not known. Both conserved end residues are part of each CDR3. The D gene is left open where the match is weak. Not every row has a clone size; where given, it reads once, few, many or a size class.

d_call j_call v_call clone_size cdr3_nt cdr3_aa
TRBD2 TRBJ2-7 TRBV18 few TGTGCCAGCTCACCGTCGGGGGGGTTCGAGCAGTACTTC CASSPSGGFEQYF
. TRBJ1-1 TRBV27 . TGTGCCAGCAGTCCGGGACACTTGAACACTGAAGCTTTCTTT CASSPGHLNTEAFF
. TRBJ1-1 TRBV6-5 few TGTGCCAGCAGTTACTCGCCGGGTAGTGGGTTGACTGAAGCTTTCTTT CASSYSPGSGLTEAFF
. TRBJ1-2 TRBV5-1 . TGCGCCAGCAGCTCCCGACAGGCTGTCAACTATGGCTACACCTTC CASSSRQAVNYGYTF
TRBD1 TRBJ1-1 TRBV3-1 few TGTCCCCGGACAGGGGGCATGGGGGCTTTCTTT CPRTGGMGAFF
. TRBJ2-6 TRBV24-1 . TGTGCCACCAGTAAAACACAGGTGGACAACTCTGGGGCCAACGTCCTGACTTTC CATSKTQVDNSGANVLTF
. TRBJ2-7 TRBV24-1 few TGTGCCACGGGAACAGGGAAGTCCTACGAGCAGTACTTC CATGTGKSYEQYF
. TRBJ1-2 TRBV5-1 . TGCGCCAGCAGCGCCTCTAGTTATGGCTACACCTTC CASSASSYGYTF
TRBD2 TRBJ2-7 TRBV27 few TGTGCCAGCAGTTTATCAGCGGGGGGTCTCTACGAGCAGTACTTC CASSLSAGGLYEQYF
. TRBJ2-1 TRBV6-1 . TGTGCCAGCAGGGGGGCGGGATACAATGAGCAGTTCTTC CASRGAGYNEQFF
. TRBJ2-1 TRBV5-1 few TGCGCCAGCAGAACAGGGAACGAGCAGTTCTTC CASRTGNEQFF